Reported below is one T cell receptor beta chain. Its antigen is unidentified. In germline, CDR1 is SGHDT, CDR2 YYEEEE. The CDR3 covers 19 residues. J was trimmed by 4 bases and V by 4 bases; bases with no gene match: 23. The sample is drawn from a study of cytomegalovirus exposure and HLA in healthy donors. Whole-study results and caveats: Fewer than 20,000 TCR beta sequences were associated with HLA alleles at 0.05 false discovery rate in a later analysis. Per a prior analysis, the majority of TCR beta V segments were productive roughly 87% or roughly 30% of the time.

PCR employed 60 Vbeta and 13 Jbeta primers. As processed by the authors: It was a later analysis that counted around 85 million unique TCR beta chains, of which some 9.9 million were shared. Method: immunoSEQ multiplex PCR; TCRdb's copy keeps in-frame clones and lacks some. V, J and clone size reflect that table, while D and trimming were determined from the DNA. The table shows 250,000 to 350,000 clones, with about 80% occurring only once. Healthy bone marrow donors made up the cohort. The chain is built from TRBV5-6 and TRBJ2-7, with TRBD1 matching over 7 bases. This TCR came from a girl aged 2-10 years in good health and CMV-seronegative. Sequenced material: PBMCs. CDR3 bases: TGTGCCAGCAGCCCATGGGACAGCGCGTCTTATCCCCACTTTTACGAGCAGTACTTC. Translating gives CASSPWDSASYPHFYEQYF.